This TCR beta chain was retrieved from a study of T cell clonality in common variable immunodeficiency. Some clones are missing from TCRdb's copy, which holds only in-frame ones; the method was immunoSEQ multiplex PCR. The sample includes some 50,000 clones, none of them occurring once. This clone has a count of ten or more. The CDR3 end is not reached by the read, which stops 3 residues before it; the germline J gene fills it in. Deletions cut 1 base from V and 7 bases from J, with 11 bases between. The V gene's germline CDR1 is GTSNPN and CDR2 SVGIG (reference sequence). This CDR3 region has 13 residues.

Sequences were obtained from peripheral blood mononuclear cells. The chain has TRBV30 and TRBJ1-5, with D uncertain. The sequence came from a person aged 18-70 years in good health. Here the CDR3 reads CAWSESGLQPQHF. CDR3 DNA, as far as it was read: TGTGCCTGGAGTGAGTCGGGTTTGCAGCCC.